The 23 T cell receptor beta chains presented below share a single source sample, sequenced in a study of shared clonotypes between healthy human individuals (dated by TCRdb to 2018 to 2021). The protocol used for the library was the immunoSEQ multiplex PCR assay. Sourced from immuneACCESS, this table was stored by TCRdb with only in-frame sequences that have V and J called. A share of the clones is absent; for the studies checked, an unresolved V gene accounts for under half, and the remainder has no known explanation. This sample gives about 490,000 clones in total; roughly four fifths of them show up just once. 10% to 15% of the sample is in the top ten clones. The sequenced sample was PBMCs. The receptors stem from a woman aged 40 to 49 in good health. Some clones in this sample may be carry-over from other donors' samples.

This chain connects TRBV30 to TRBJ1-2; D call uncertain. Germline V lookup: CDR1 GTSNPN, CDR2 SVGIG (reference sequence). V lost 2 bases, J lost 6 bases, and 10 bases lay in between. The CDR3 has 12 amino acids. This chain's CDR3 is CAWSMEEDGYTF. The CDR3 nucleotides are TGTGCCTGGAGTATGGAGGAGGATGGCTACACCTTC.

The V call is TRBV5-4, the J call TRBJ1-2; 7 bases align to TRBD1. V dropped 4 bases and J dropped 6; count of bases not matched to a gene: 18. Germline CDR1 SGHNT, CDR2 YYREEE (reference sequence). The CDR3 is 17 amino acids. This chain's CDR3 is CASSQDRVGGVLDGYTF. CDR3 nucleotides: TGTGCCAGCAGCCAAGATAGAGTAGGGGGCGTTTTGGATGGCTACACCTTC. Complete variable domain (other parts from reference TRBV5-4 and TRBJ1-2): ETGVTQSPTHLIKTRGQQVTLRCSSQSGHNTVSWYQQALGQGPQFIFQYYREEENGRGNFPPRFSGLQFPNYSSELNVNALELDDSALYLCASSQDRVGGVLDGYTFGSGTRLTVV.

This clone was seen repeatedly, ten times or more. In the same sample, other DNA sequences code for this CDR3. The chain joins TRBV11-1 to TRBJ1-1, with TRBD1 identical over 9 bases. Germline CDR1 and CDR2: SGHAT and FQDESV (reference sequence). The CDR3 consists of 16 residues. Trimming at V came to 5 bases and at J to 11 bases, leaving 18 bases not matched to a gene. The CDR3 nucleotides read TGTGCCAGCAGCCTACTCGGACAGGGGAGCGACCTGAATGCTTTCTTT. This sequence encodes CASSLLGQGSDLNAFF.

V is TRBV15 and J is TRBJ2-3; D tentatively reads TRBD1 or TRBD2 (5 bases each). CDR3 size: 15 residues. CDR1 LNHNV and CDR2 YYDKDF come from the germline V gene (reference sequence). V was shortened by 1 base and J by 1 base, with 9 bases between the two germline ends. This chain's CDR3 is CATSRGGTRTDTQYF. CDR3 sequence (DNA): TGTGCCACCAGCAGAGGTGGGACCCGCACAGATACGCAGTATTTT. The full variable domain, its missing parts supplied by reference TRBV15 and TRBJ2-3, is DAMVIQNPRYQVTQFGKPVTLSCSQTLNHNVMYWYQQKSSQAPKLLFHYYDKDFNNEADTPDNFQSRRPNTSFCFLDIRSPGLGDTAMYLCATSRGGTRTDTQYFGPGTRLTVL.

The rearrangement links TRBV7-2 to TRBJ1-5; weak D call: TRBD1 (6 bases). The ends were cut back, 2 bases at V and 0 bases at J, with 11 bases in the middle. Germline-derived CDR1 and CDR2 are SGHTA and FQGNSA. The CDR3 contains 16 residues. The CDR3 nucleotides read TGTGCCAGCAGCTTAAAGGGGGATTATAGCAATCAGCCCCAGCATTTT. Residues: CASSLKGDYSNQPQHF.

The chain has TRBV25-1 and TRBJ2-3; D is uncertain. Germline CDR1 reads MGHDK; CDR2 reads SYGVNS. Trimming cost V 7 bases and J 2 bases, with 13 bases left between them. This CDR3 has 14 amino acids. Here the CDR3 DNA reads TGTGCCAGCACTCCCAAGGGCGCCACAGATACGCAGTATTTT. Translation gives CASTPKGATDTQYF.

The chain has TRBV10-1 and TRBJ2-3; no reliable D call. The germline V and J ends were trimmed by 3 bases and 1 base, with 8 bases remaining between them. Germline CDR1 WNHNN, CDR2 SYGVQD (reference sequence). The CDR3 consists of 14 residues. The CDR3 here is CASSDSGRTDTQYF. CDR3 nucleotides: TGCGCCAGCAGTGATAGTGGACGCACAGATACGCAGTATTTT.

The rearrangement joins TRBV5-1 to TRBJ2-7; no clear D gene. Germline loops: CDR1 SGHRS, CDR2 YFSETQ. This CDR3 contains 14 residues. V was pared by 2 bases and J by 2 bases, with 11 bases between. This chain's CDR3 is CASSLGYGTYEQYF. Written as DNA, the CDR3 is TGCGCCAGCAGCTTAGGGTATGGGACCTACGAGCAGTACTTC.

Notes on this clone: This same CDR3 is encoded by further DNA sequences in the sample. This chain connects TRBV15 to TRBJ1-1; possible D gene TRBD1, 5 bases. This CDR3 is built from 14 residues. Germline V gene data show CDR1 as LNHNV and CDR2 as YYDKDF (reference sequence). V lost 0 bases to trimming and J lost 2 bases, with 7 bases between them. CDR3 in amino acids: CATSRDGGNTEAFF. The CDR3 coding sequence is TGTGCCACCAGCAGAGATGGGGGAAACACTGAAGCTTTCTTT.

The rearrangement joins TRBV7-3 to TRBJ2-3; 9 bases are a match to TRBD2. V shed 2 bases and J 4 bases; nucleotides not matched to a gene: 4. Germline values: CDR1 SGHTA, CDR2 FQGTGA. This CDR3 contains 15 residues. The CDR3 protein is CASSLDSGSSDTQYF. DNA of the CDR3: TGTGCCAGCAGCTTAGATAGCGGGAGTTCAGATACGCAGTATTTT.

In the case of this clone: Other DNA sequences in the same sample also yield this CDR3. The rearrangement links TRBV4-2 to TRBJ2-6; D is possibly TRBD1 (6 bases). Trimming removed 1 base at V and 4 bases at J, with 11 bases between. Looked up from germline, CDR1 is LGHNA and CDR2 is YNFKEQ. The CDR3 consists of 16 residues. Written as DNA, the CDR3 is TGTGCCAGCAGCCAAGTAGGGGGATCAGGGGCCAACGTCCTGACTTTC. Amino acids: CASSQVGGSGANVLTF.

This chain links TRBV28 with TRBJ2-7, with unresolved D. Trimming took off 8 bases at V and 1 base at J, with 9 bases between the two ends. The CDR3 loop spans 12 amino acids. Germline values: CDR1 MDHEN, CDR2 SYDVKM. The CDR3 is CASARDSYEQYF. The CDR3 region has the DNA TGTGCCAGCGCTCGTGATTCCTACGAGCAGTACTTC.

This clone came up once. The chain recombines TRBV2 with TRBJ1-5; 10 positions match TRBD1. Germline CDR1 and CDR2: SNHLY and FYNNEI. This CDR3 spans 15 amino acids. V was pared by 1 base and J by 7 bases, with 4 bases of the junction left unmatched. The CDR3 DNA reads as TGTGCCAGCAGTGAAGTTGTGACAGGGGGCCAGCCCCAGCATTTT. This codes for CASSEVVTGGQPQHF.

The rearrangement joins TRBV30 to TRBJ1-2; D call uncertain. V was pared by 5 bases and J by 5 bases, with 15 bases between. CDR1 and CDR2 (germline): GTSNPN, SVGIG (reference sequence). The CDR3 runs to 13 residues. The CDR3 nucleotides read TGTGCCTGGGCCACCTCGGGCACGTATGGCTACACCTTC. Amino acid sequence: CAWATSGTYGYTF. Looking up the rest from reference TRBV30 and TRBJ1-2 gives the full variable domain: SQTIHQWPATLVQPVGSPLSLECTVEGTSNPNLYWYRQAAGRGLQLLFYSVGIGQISSEVPQNLSASRPQDRQFILSSKKLLLSDSGFYLCAWATSGTYGYTFGSGTRLTVV.

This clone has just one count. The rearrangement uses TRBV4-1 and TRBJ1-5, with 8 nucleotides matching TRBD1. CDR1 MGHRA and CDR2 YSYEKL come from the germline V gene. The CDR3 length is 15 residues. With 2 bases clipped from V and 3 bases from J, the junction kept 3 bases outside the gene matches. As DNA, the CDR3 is TGCGCCAGCAGCCAACAGGGGGCCCTCAATCAGCCCCAGCATTTT. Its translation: CASSQQGALNQPQHF.

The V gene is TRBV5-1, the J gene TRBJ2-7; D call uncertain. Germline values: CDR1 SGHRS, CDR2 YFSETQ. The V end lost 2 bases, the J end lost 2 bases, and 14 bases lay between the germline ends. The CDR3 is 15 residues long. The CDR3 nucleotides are TGCGCCAGCAGCTTTGGACGGCTTACCGCCTACGAGCAGTACTTC. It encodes CASSFGRLTAYEQYF. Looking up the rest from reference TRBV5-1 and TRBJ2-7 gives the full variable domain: KAGVTQTPRYLIKTRGQQVTLSCSPISGHRSVSWYQQTPGQGLQFLFEYFSETQRNKGNFPGRFSGRQFSNSRSEMNVSTLELGDSALYLCASSFGRLTAYEQYFGPGTRLTVT.

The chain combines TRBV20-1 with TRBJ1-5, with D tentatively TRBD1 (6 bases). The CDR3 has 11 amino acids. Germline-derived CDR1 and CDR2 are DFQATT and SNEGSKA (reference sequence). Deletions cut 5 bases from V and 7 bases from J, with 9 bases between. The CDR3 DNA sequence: TGCAGTGCTGGAGGGGGGCAGCCCCAGCATTTT. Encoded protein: CSAGGGQPQHF.

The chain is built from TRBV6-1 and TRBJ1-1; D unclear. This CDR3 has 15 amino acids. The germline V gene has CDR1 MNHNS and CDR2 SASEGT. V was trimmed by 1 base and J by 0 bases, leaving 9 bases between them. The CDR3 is CASSEGRSMNTEAFF. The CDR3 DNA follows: TGTGCCAGCAGTGAAGGACGGTCCATGAACACTGAAGCTTTCTTT.

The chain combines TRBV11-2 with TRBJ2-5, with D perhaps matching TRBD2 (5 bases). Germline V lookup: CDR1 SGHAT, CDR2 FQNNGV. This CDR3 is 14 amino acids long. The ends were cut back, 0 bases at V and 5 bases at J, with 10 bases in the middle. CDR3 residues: CASSLDRASETQYF. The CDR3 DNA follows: TGTGCCAGCAGCTTAGACCGGGCTAGCGAGACCCAGTACTTC.

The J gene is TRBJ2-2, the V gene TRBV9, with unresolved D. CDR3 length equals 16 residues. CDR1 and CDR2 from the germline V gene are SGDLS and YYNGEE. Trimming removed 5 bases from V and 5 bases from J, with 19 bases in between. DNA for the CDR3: TGTGCCAGCAGTCTCTCCCCCCGGGCCGTGACCGGGGAGCTGTTTTTT. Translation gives CASSLSPRAVTGELFF.

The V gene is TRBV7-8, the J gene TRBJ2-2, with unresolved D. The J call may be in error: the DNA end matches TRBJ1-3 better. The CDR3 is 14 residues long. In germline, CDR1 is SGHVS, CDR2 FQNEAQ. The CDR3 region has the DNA TGTGCCAGCAGCTTACGGAGTAGTTCAAACACCATATATTTT. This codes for CASSLRSSSNTIYF.

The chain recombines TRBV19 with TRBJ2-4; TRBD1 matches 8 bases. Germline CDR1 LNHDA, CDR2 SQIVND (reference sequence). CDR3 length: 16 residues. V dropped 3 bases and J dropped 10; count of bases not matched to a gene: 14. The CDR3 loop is CASSIFSRDRTIIQYF. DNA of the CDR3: TGTGCCAGTAGTATCTTCTCCCGGGACAGGACCATTATTCAGTACTTC.

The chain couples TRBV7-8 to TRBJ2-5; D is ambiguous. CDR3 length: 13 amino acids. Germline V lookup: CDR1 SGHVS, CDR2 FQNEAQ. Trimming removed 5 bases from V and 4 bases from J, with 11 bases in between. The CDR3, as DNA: TGTGCCAGCAGCCCGCGGCCTGGAGAGACCCAGTACTTC. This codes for CASSPRPGETQYF.